Below are 5 T cell receptor beta chains sequenced from a single sample in a study of control samples from healthy donors and cancer patients. Only in-frame clones appear in the TCRdb table, and some are missing; sequencing was by immunoSEQ multiplex PCR. The table has tens of thousands of clones, over 65% seen once. The source material was PBMCs. These receptors all stem from a woman aged 45-60 years with lung cancer.

The rearrangement links TRBV6-2 or TRBV6-3 to TRBJ2-2; 7 bases line up with TRBD1. V lost 4 bases to trimming and J lost 6 bases; unmatched junction nucleotides: 5. In germline, CDR1 is MNHEY, CDR2 SVGEGT. This CDR3 has 14 amino acids. CDR3 residues: CASSFSTGAGELFF. The CDR3 bases are TGTGCCAGCAGTTTCTCAACAGGGGCCGGGGAGCTGTTTTTT.

The gene calls are TRBV11-2 and TRBJ1-1, with a weak D call TRBD1 (5 bases). The V end was cut by 8 bases, the J end by 6 bases, with 10 bases between. CDR3 length equals 11 residues. Germline CDR1 SGHAT, CDR2 FQNNGV. CDR3 in DNA: TGTGCCAGCGGCCTGACAGCTGAAGCTTTCTTT. Protein: CASGLTAEAFF.

J is TRBJ2-2 and V is TRBV30, with TRBD1 matching 8 bases. CDR3 length: 15 amino acids. The V gene end was trimmed by 0 bases and the J gene end by 8 bases; junction bases not matched to a gene: 8. Germline V gene data show CDR1 as GTSNPN and CDR2 as SVGIG (reference sequence). For the CDR3, the DNA is TGTGCCTGGAGTGTACAATCCAGGGGGCGAGGGGAGCTGTTTTTT. Translated: CAWSVQSRGRGELFF.

This sequence joins TRBV7-2 and TRBJ2-2, with D unresolved. Germline V lookup: CDR1 SGHTA, CDR2 FQGNSA. The CDR3 runs to 16 residues. Trimming pared 1 base from V and 3 bases from J, leaving 12 bases between. CDR3 nucleotide sequence: TGTGCCAGCAGCTTAGAGGCTAGGCTAGACACCGGGGAGCTGTTTTTT. Encoded protein: CASSLEARLDTGELFF.

This chain connects TRBV18 to TRBJ2-1; 11 nucleotides line up with TRBD2. Germline V gene lookup returns CDR1 KGHSH and CDR2 LQKENI. Trimming at V came to 3 bases and at J to 3 bases, leaving 10 bases not matched to a gene. The CDR3 is 18 amino acids. The CDR3 region has the DNA TGTGCCAGCTCACCCCTAATTATCGGGACTAGCGGCTACAATGAGCAGTTCTTC. Translating it yields CASSPLIIGTSGYNEQFF.